These 14 T cell receptor beta chains came from one sample sequenced in a study of blood T cell repertoires in COVID-19. Sequenced by immunoSEQ multiplex PCR; TCRdb stores in-frame clones only, minus some. The sample lists under 200,000 clones; 70% to 80% were seen once. The sample comprised peripheral blood. These receptors were taken from a woman aged 55-75 years with COVID-19, enrolled during active disease.

This chain connects TRBV4-2 to TRBJ2-5; TRBD1 is a possible D gene (6 bases). This CDR3 has 13 residues. Germline-derived CDR1 and CDR2 are LGHNA and YNFKEQ. Trimming stripped 6 bases from V and 5 bases from J, with 13 bases between. DNA of the CDR3: TGTGCCAGCAGATCCGCCCAGGGGGAGACCCAGTACTTC. Translating it yields CASRSAQGETQYF.

The chain carries TRBV6-2 or TRBV6-3 and TRBJ2-2, with 9 bases fitting TRBD2. This CDR3 is built from 18 residues. The V segment lost 1 base and the J segment 1 base; nucleotides outside the gene matches: 7. Germline loops: CDR1 MNHEY, CDR2 SVGEGT. CDR3 nucleotide sequence: TGTGCCAGCAGTTACTGGCTAGCGGGACCTGAGAACACCGGGGAGCTGTTTTTT. It translates to CASSYWLAGPENTGELFF.

The CDR3 spells CASSLPIRGRGKDEQFF. CDR3 nucleotides: TGTGCCAGCAGTTTACCTATCCGCGGGAGGGGAAAGGATGAGCAGTTCTTC. The chain combines TRBV28 with TRBJ2-1; 9 bases are shared with TRBD2. V shed 2 bases, J shed 8 bases, and the junction held 13 bases outside the gene matches. The CDR3 is 17 residues long. Germline values: CDR1 MDHEN, CDR2 SYDVKM.

V gene TRBV3-1 (or the pseudogene TRBV3-2) combines with J gene TRBJ2-7; D remains ambiguous. Germline loops: CDR1 LGHDT, CDR2 YNNKEL (reference sequence). Trimming took 3 bases from V and 0 from J, leaving 6 bases between them. The CDR3 covers 13 residues. Here the CDR3 reads CASSHLSSYEQYF. DNA for the CDR3: TGTGCCAGCAGCCACCTGAGCTCCTACGAGCAGTACTTC.

This chain links TRBV7-8 with TRBJ2-2, with a weak D call TRBD1 (6 bases). The V and J ends lost 5 bases and 1 base respectively, with 11 bases between them. Germline V gene sequence: CDR1 SGHVS, CDR2 FQNEAQ. The CDR3 is made up of 15 amino acids. The CDR3 bases are TGTGCCAGCAGCCCCGGGACACAGAACACCGGGGAGCTGTTTTTT. Its translation: CASSPGTQNTGELFF.

The rearrangement uses TRBV28 and TRBJ1-3, with D possibly TRBD1 on 5 matching bases. V lost 5 bases and J 2 bases, leaving 13 bases between the germline ends. Germline V lookup: CDR1 MDHEN, CDR2 SYDVKM. The CDR3 consists of 15 residues. The CDR3 region is CASSLLGRAGNTIYF. The CDR3 DNA is TGTGCCAGCAGTCTCCTTGGCAGGGCTGGAAACACCATATATTTT.

The gene calls are TRBV7-3 and TRBJ2-3; 8 nucleotides match TRBD2. Trimming at V came to 3 bases and at J to 4 bases, leaving 3 bases not matched to a gene. The germline CDR1 and CDR2 sequences are SGHTA and FQGTGA. The length of the CDR3 is 14 residues. CDR3 DNA: TGTGCCAGCAGCTTGGGACTAGAAGCAGATACGCAGTATTTT. Translation: CASSLGLEADTQYF. The full variable domain, with the rest looked up from reference TRBV7-3 and TRBJ2-3, is GAGVSQTPSNKVTEKGKYVELRCDPISGHTALYWYRQSLGQGPEFLIYFQGTGAADDSGLPNDRFFAVRPEGSVSTLKIQRTERGDSAVYLCASSLGLEADTQYFGPGTRLTVL.

The chain links TRBV5-5 to TRBJ1-3; TRBD1 matches 9 bases. Trimming removed 0 bases from V and 2 bases from J; junction bases left unmatched: 0. The CDR3 runs to 15 residues. Germline values: CDR1 SGHKS, CDR2 YYEKEE (reference sequence). The CDR3 DNA reads TGTGCCAGCAGCTTGGGACAGGGGGCTGGAAACACCATATATTTT. Translated, it gives CASSLGQGAGNTIYF.

This clone was counted once. The genes are TRBV11-2 and TRBJ2-1; D ambiguous. Germline CDR1 SGHAT, CDR2 FQNNGV. Trimming shortened V by 4 bases and J by 6 bases, and 7 bases separated the two germline ends. The CDR3 contains 12 residues. CDR3 sequence: CASSSLLNEQFF. In DNA form, the CDR3 reads TGTGCCAGCAGCTCCCTACTCAATGAGCAGTTCTTC.

The chain couples TRBV9 to TRBJ2-1; 8 positions match TRBD2. There are 19 residues in the CDR3. After removal of 2 bases from V and 0 bases from J, the junction contained 13 bases not matched to a gene. Per the germline V gene, CDR1 is SGDLS and CDR2 is YYNGEE. DNA for the CDR3: TGTGCCAGCAGCGTCGCACCGGGACTAGGTAAGAGCTCCTACAATGAGCAGTTCTTC. Protein: CASSVAPGLGKSSYNEQFF.

The chain combines TRBV20-1 with TRBJ2-5, with D possibly being TRBD1 (5 bases). CDR1 is DFQATT, CDR2 SNEGSKA, per germline (reference sequence). Trimming took 3 bases from V and 5 from J, leaving 13 bases between them. The CDR3 contains 13 residues. CDR3 sequence (DNA): TGCAGTGCTAGTGAACCAGGGTGGGAGACCCAGTACTTC. Translating it yields CSASEPGWETQYF.

The chain uses TRBV24-1 and TRBJ1-2; 11 bases line up with TRBD1. The germline CDR1 and CDR2 sequences are KGHDR and SFDVKD. With V trimmed by 9 bases and J by 4 bases, 3 bases remained unmatched. This CDR3 has 13 residues. The CDR3: CATGGTGGYGYTF. CDR3 in DNA: TGTGCCACCGGGGGGACAGGGGGCTATGGCTACACCTTC.

DNA of the CDR3: TGTGCCAGCAGCCTGGCCGGGACTAGCTTCTACGAGCAGTACTTC. Amino acids: CASSLAGTSFYEQYF. J is TRBJ2-7 and V is TRBV27, with 9 bases aligning to TRBD2. The CDR3 is made up of 15 amino acids. The germline V gene has CDR1 MNHEY and CDR2 SMNVEV (reference sequence). The junction had 9 bases not matched to a gene; V was cut back by 6 bases and J by 3 bases.

The rearrangement joins TRBV28 to TRBJ1-1; 7 nucleotides line up with TRBD1. V dropped 3 bases and J dropped 0; count of bases not matched to a gene: 1. The CDR3 contains 14 residues. Germline lookup yields CDR1 MDHEN and CDR2 SYDVKM. The CDR3 sequence is CASSFGTVNTEAFF. The CDR3 coding sequence is TGTGCCAGCAGTTTTGGGACAGTGAACACTGAAGCTTTCTTT.